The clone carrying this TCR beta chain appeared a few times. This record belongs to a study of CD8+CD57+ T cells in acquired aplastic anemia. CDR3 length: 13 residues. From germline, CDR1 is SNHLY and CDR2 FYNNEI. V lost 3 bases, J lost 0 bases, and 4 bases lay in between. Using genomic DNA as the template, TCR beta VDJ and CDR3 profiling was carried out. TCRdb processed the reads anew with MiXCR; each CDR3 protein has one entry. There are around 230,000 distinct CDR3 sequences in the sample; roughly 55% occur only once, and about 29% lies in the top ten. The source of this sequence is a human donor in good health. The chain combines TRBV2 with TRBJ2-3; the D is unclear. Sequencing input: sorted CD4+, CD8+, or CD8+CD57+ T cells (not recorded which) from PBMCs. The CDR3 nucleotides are TGTGCCAGCAGTGAGGCCAGCACAGATACGCAGTATTTT. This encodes CASSEASTDTQYF.